This T cell receptor beta chain was captured in a study of monozygotic twins with inflammatory bowel disease. Whole-study findings and limits: Perhaps reflecting limited power, concordant and discordant twins did not differ in repertoire similarity. Especially with disease activity, IBD patients shared fewer clonotypes with others than healthy twins did. IBD patients displayed reduced TCRbeta diversity (inverse Simpson) when set against healthy co-twins.

TCRdb re-called the 5' RACE reads and gives one entry per CDR3 protein, without DNA. This repertoire includes over 110,000 distinct CDR3 sequences. This CDR3 contains 15 residues. Germline assignment: CDR1 SGHRS and CDR2 YFSETQ. Remarks on this clonotype: Its specificity is unknown.

V is TRBV5-1 and J is TRBJ2-3; TCRdb gives TRBD1 as the D gene, but with no DNA this cannot be confirmed. Sequenced sample: blood. This TCR came from a human donor with ulcerative colitis or Crohn's disease, or a healthy co-twin of an affected twin (not recorded which). The CDR3 protein is CASSLGDRFTDTQYF.